This T cell receptor (beta chain) came from a study of cytomegalovirus exposure and HLA in healthy donors. In germline, CDR1 is SGHAT, CDR2 FQNNGV. V shed 5 bases and J 5 bases; nucleotides not matched to a gene: 7. This CDR3 spans 14 amino acids. Researchers ran the PCR with 60 Vbeta and 13 Jbeta primers. Libraries were prepared by immunoSEQ multiplex PCR; TCRdb keeps only in-frame clonotypes and omits some of them. Among under 150,000 clones, around 77% were seen once, and the ten largest hold over 0.8%. As concerns this clone: The antigen is not known.

Whole-study findings and limits: In a later analysis, approximately 18,000 TCR beta sequences were associated with HLA alleles at 0.05 false discovery rate.

The chain recombines TRBV11-2 with TRBJ2-7, with 9 bases lining up with TRBD1. The sequenced sample was PBMCs. This sequence was found in a woman in her sixties in good health and CMV-seronegative. CDR3 bases: TGTGCCAGCAGCCCCGGGACAGGGCATGACGAGCAGTACTTC. It translates to CASSPGTGHDEQYF.